This entry lists 28 T cell receptor beta chains sequenced from one sample in a study of blood T cell repertoires in COVID-19. Sequencing was performed with immunoSEQ multiplex PCR; in TCRdb, only in-frame clones are kept and a portion is missing. The data show about 320,000 clones, with almost 85% seen just once and 7.2% held by the top ten. The sequencing sample was made of peripheral blood. The source is a human donor in a cohort sampled during active COVID-19.

The chain employs TRBV5-4 and TRBJ2-6; D may be TRBD1 (6 bases). Deletions cut 4 bases from V and 2 bases from J, with 16 bases between. The V gene's germline CDR1 is SGHNT and CDR2 YYREEE (reference sequence). The length of the CDR3 is 17 residues. The CDR3 sequence: CASSRPKTGPGANVLTF. CDR3 in DNA: TGTGCCAGCAGCCGACCGAAAACAGGGCCTGGGGCCAACGTCCTGACTTTC.

The chain joins TRBV10-3 to TRBJ2-1; D is perhaps TRBD2 (7 bases). Trimming removed 2 bases at V and 6 bases at J, with 14 bases between. This CDR3 contains 15 residues. Germline assignment: CDR1 ENHRY and CDR2 SYGVKD. As DNA, the CDR3 is TGTGCCATCAGTGAGCCGGGCGGGGGCCGCAATGAGCAGTTCTTC. Encoded protein: CAISEPGGGRNEQFF.

The V gene is TRBV10-2, the J gene TRBJ2-2; TRBD1 is a possible D gene (5 bases). The CDR3 covers 13 residues. Germline V gene lookup returns CDR1 WSHSY and CDR2 SAAADI. The V end was cut by 3 bases, the J end by 3 bases, with 5 bases between. This chain's CDR3 is CASSDRDTGELFF. CDR3 DNA: TGCGCCAGCAGTGACAGGGACACCGGGGAGCTGTTTTTT.

Only one count was recorded for this clone. J is TRBJ1-2 and V is TRBV29-1; the D gene is possibly TRBD1 (6 bases). V dropped 0 bases and J dropped 5 bases, with 7 bases sitting between them. Germline V CDR1 and CDR2: SQVTM, ANQGSEA. The CDR3 contains 12 residues. The chain's CDR3 is CSVEEDRYGYTF. CDR3 DNA: TGCAGCGTTGAAGAGGACAGATATGGCTACACCTTC.

The chain employs TRBV5-1 and TRBJ2-3; 11 bases align to TRBD2. CDR1 and CDR2 from the germline V gene are SGHRS and YFSETQ. The J segment lost 6 bases and the V segment lost 4 bases, leaving 13 bases of the junction unmatched. The CDR3 runs 17 residues. The CDR3 loop reads CASSPGGTSGSQDTQYF. DNA of the CDR3: TGCGCCAGCAGCCCGGGTGGGACTAGCGGTTCGCAGGATACGCAGTATTTT.

The chain couples TRBV27 to TRBJ2-7, with 7 bases aligning to TRBD1. Germline CDR1 is MNHEY and CDR2 is SMNVEV (reference sequence). The CDR3 length is 13 residues. V lost 6 bases, J lost 5 bases, and 7 bases stayed unmatched. The CDR3 region is CASSLSTGHEQYF. CDR3 coding DNA: TGTGCCAGCAGCCTCTCGACAGGGCACGAGCAGTACTTC.

The chain joins TRBV7-9 to TRBJ1-1, with 7 positions matching TRBD1. V lost 2 bases, J lost 8 bases, and 5 bases stayed unmatched. CDR1 and CDR2 (germline): SEHNR, FQNEAQ (reference sequence). This CDR3 is 13 amino acids long. DNA for the CDR3: TGTGCCAGCAGCTTAAAGGCAGGGGGAGAAGCTTTCTTT. Protein product: CASSLKAGGEAFF.

V is TRBV15 and J is TRBJ2-7, with D possibly being TRBD1 (5 bases). Germline CDR1 reads LNHNV; CDR2 reads YYDKDF (reference sequence). This CDR3 comprises 14 residues. Deletions cut 0 bases from V and 2 bases from J, with 8 bases between. The CDR3 here is CATSREAGTYEQYF. The CDR3 DNA is TGTGCCACCAGCAGAGAGGCAGGGACCTACGAGCAGTACTTC.

The rearrangement joins TRBV30 to TRBJ1-1, with D tentatively TRBD1 (6 bases). CDR1 is GTSNPN and CDR2 is SVGIG in the germline V gene (reference sequence). The CDR3 consists of 12 residues. With 6 bases removed from V and 4 bases from J, the gap between germline ends came to 12 bases. The CDR3 nucleotides are TGTGCCTGCCAGGGGAGCGCCACTGAAGCTTTCTTT. Its translation is CACQGSATEAFF.

The CDR3 region is CASSSRQGDQPQHF. Here the CDR3 DNA reads TGTGCCAGCAGCTCCCGACAGGGCGATCAGCCCCAGCATTTT. The rearrangement joins TRBV5-8 to TRBJ1-5; 7 bases map to TRBD1. V trimming: 3 bases; J trimming: 5 bases; junction bases outside the gene matches: 5. This CDR3 region has 14 residues. CDR1 is SGHTS, CDR2 YDEGEE, per germline.

The table lists this clone with a few counts. The V call is TRBV7-9, the J call TRBJ1-6; the match to TRBD1 covers 7 bases. J was trimmed by 9 bases and V by 8 bases; bases with no gene match: 4. This CDR3 contains 12 residues. CDR1 is SEHNR and CDR2 is FQNEAQ in the germline V gene (reference sequence). CDR3 residues: CASDRDGSPLHF. As DNA, the CDR3 is TGTGCCAGCGACAGGGACGGTTCACCCCTCCACTTT.

The chain employs TRBV19 and TRBJ2-3; D ambiguous. V lost 8 bases to trimming and J lost 3 bases, with 6 bases between them. CDR1 and CDR2 (germline): LNHDA, SQIVND (reference sequence). This CDR3 is 11 amino acids long. The CDR3 bases are TGTGCCAGTTCGCAGACAGATACGCAGTATTTT. Its translation: CASSQTDTQYF.

This clone has only a few counts. The genes are TRBV7-8 and TRBJ2-2; D remains ambiguous. Per germline, CDR1 SGHVS and CDR2 FQNEAQ. V was cut by 2 bases and J by 4 bases, with 8 bases left in between. This CDR3 has 14 amino acids. The CDR3 protein is CASSLWRSTGELFF. The CDR3 DNA follows: TGTGCCAGCAGCTTATGGAGAAGCACCGGGGAGCTGTTTTTT.

The rearrangement uses TRBV29-1 and TRBJ2-3; 10 bases match TRBD2. Germline lookup yields CDR1 SQVTM and CDR2 ANQGSEA. This CDR3 is built from 13 residues. Unmatched junction bases numbered 2, after V lost 7 bases and J lost 1 base. The CDR3 sequence is CSDLAGGTDTQYF. In DNA, the CDR3 is TGCAGCGACCTAGCGGGGGGCACAGATACGCAGTATTTT.

The chain is built from TRBV30 and TRBJ1-6, with D possibly TRBD1 on 5 matching bases. The CDR3 has 13 amino acids. CDR1 is GTSNPN and CDR2 is SVGIG in the germline V gene (reference sequence). The ends were cut back, 0 bases at V and 8 bases at J, with 8 bases in the middle. Here the CDR3 DNA reads TGTGCCTGGAGTGTACAGGTAGATTCACCCCTCCACTTT. This sequence encodes CAWSVQVDSPLHF.

The chain joins TRBV5-1 to TRBJ1-1; D gene unclear. V was shortened by 0 bases and J by 1 base, with 13 bases between the two germline ends. The germline V gene encodes CDR1 SGHRS and CDR2 YFSETQ. This CDR3 is built from 16 residues. The CDR3 sequence is CASSLAGRGSNTEAFF. The CDR3 DNA is TGCGCCAGCAGCTTGGCAGGCCGAGGGTCGAACACTGAAGCTTTCTTT.

The chain employs TRBV9 and TRBJ1-3; TRBD1 matches 12 bases. Germline lookup yields CDR1 SGDLS and CDR2 YYNGEE. The CDR3 totals 19 residues. The V and J ends lost 3 bases and 0 bases, in that order; junction bases with no gene match: 10. As DNA, the CDR3 is TGTGCCAGCAGCGCCTCCGGGACAGGGGGCTTCAACTCTGGAAACACCATATATTTT. It specifies CASSASGTGGFNSGNTIYF.

The chain uses TRBV7-9 and TRBJ2-7, with D tentatively TRBD1 (6 bases). The length of the CDR3 is 17 residues. V was clipped by 1 base and J by 3 bases, with 19 bases between them. CDR1 and CDR2 (germline): SEHNR, FQNEAQ (reference sequence). DNA for the CDR3: TGTGCCAGCAGCTTAGTAGTATTTGGGGGCCGAGACTACGAGCAGTACTTC. Protein sequence: CASSLVVFGGRDYEQYF.

The rearrangement joins TRBV7-3 to TRBJ2-5, with D perhaps TRBD2 (6 bases). Trimming left V 5 bases short and J 1 base short, with 14 bases between. Germline values: CDR1 SGHTA, CDR2 FQGTGA. This CDR3 is built from 15 residues. CDR3 sequence: CASSPQGGVQETQYF. In DNA, the CDR3 is TGTGCCAGCAGCCCCCAGGGCGGGGTCCAAGAGACCCAGTACTTC.

This rearrangement joins TRBV28 to TRBJ1-2; 10 bases are shared with TRBD1. Trimming took 6 bases from V and 3 from J; bases not matched to a gene: 4. Germline values: CDR1 MDHEN, CDR2 SYDVKM. This CDR3 is built from 14 residues. The CDR3 is CASSGTGDDYGYTF. CDR3 bases: TGTGCCAGCAGCGGGACAGGGGACGACTATGGCTACACCTTC.

The CDR3: CASSFFGGLKTQYF. For the CDR3, the DNA is TGTGCCAGCAGCTTCTTTGGGGGCCTGAAGACCCAGTACTTC. The V call is TRBV11-2, the J call TRBJ2-5, with a possible D match to TRBD1 (6 bases). The V and J ends lost 3 bases and 6 bases respectively, with 14 bases between them. Germline CDR1 and CDR2: SGHAT and FQNNGV. The CDR3 sequence is 14 residues long.

The chain has TRBV9 and TRBJ2-1; a weak D match, TRBD1 (6 bases). Per germline, CDR1 SGDLS and CDR2 YYNGEE. V lost 7 bases and J lost 7, with 12 bases in between. The CDR3 extends over 12 amino acids. CDR3 coding DNA: TGTGCCAGCGGACAGTCAGGAAATGAGCAGTTCTTC. It encodes CASGQSGNEQFF.

Notes on this clone: Within the sample, other DNA sequences also encode this same CDR3. The chain uses TRBV10-3 and TRBJ1-2, with D maybe TRBD1 (6 bases). The CDR3 consists of 15 residues. The germline V gene has CDR1 ENHRY and CDR2 SYGVKD. Between the trimmed V and J ends, which lost 0 bases and 0 bases, there was a span of 8 bases. CDR3 in DNA: TGTGCCATCAGTGAGTCCGAGGGGGCTAACTATGGCTACACCTTC. Amino acids: CAISESEGANYGYTF.

The chain has TRBV5-5 and TRBJ2-3, with a tentative D call TRBD2 (7 bases). Per germline, CDR1 SGHKS and CDR2 YYEKEE (reference sequence). The length of the CDR3 is 12 residues. CDR3 nucleotides: TGTGCTTCCCGGGGGGCCACAGATACGCAGTATTTT. This gives the protein CASRGATDTQYF.

The chain links TRBV19 to TRBJ1-5, with 7 bases fitting TRBD1. V lost 3 bases to trimming and J lost 3 bases; unmatched junction nucleotides: 8. Germline assignment: CDR1 LNHDA and CDR2 SQIVND (reference sequence). This CDR3 spans 16 amino acids. The CDR3 sequence: CASSIPGQAYNQPQHF. The CDR3 DNA is TGTGCCAGTAGTATTCCCGGACAGGCCTACAATCAGCCCCAGCATTTT.

The V gene is TRBV3-1 (or the pseudogene TRBV3-2), the J gene TRBJ2-5, with a possible D match to TRBD2 (6 bases). Germline V gene data show CDR1 as LGHDT and CDR2 as YNNKEL (reference sequence). The CDR3 is made up of 14 amino acids. Trimming took off 9 bases at V and 0 bases at J, with 14 bases between the two ends. The CDR3 is CASQQPGDQETQYF. The CDR3 DNA reads TGTGCCAGTCAGCAGCCGGGGGACCAAGAGACCCAGTACTTC.

The chain has TRBV10-3 and TRBJ2-3, with a possible D match to TRBD1 (6 bases). This CDR3 comprises 13 residues. With 8 bases removed from V and 5 bases from J, the gap between germline ends came to 14 bases. The germline CDR1 and CDR2 sequences are ENHRY and SYGVKD. The CDR3 region has the DNA TGTGCCATCCAGCCAGGGGAGAGAGATACGCAGTATTTT. Protein product: CAIQPGERDTQYF.

The chain links TRBV10-3 to TRBJ2-5, with 7 bases lining up with TRBD1. CDR1 and CDR2 (germline): ENHRY, SYGVKD. The V and J ends lost 6 bases and 2 bases, in that order; junction bases with no gene match: 3. This CDR3 spans 13 amino acids. The DNA of the CDR3 is TGTGCCATCAGGGGGACAGAACAAGAGACCCAGTACTTC. Translated, it gives CAIRGTEQETQYF.